Below, 2 T cell receptor beta chains from the same sample are listed, as sequenced in a study of T cell changes during pregnancy in multiple sclerosis. The method was immunoSEQ multiplex PCR; TCRdb's version includes in-frame clones alone and lacks a portion of them. Among approximately 70,000 clones listed, around 94% were seen once. The sequenced sample was CD4+ T cells from peripheral blood mononuclear cells, obtained after pregnancy. The receptor set was obtained from a female donor with multiple sclerosis, enrolled in a pregnancy study.

The chain combines TRBV5-1 with TRBJ1-3; D is perhaps TRBD1 (6 bases). The CDR3 consists of 18 residues. Per the germline V gene, CDR1 is SGHRS and CDR2 is YFSETQ. V lost 0 bases and J 0 bases, leaving 16 bases between the germline ends. The CDR3 nucleotides are TGCGCCAGCAGCTTGGTAGGGGGGGCTCTCAGCTCTGGAAACACCATATATTTT. Protein: CASSLVGGALSSGNTIYF.

The CDR3 nucleotides read TGCGCCAGCAGCCAAGAGGGGAGAACCTACGAGCAGTACTTC. It yields the protein CASSQEGRTYEQYF. The V gene is TRBV4-3, the J gene TRBJ2-7, with a weak D call TRBD2 (5 bases). The CDR3 runs to 14 residues. Per germline, CDR1 LGHNA and CDR2 YSLEER. V was cut by 0 bases and J by 2 bases, with 8 bases left in between.